The 23 T cell receptor beta chains listed next were all sequenced from one sample in a study of blood T cell repertoires in COVID-19. TCRdb's table, derived via immunoSEQ multiplex PCR, lists solely in-frame clones and lacks some. The profile covers about 320,000 clones, with 88% appearing a single time and about 5% taken by the ten largest. Material for sequencing was PBMCs or T cells enriched from blood (not recorded which). The receptors derive from a young man who had recovered from COVID-19.

The chain links TRBV9 to TRBJ2-3; 8 bases match TRBD2. This CDR3 has 16 amino acids. Germline V gene lookup returns CDR1 SGDLS and CDR2 YYNGEE. The ends lost 0 bases at V and 2 bases at J; junction bases unmatched: 5. CDR3 bases: TGTGCCAGCAGCGTAGAAGGCGGGGGGCACACAGATACGCAGTATTTT. Amino acid sequence: CASSVEGGGHTDTQYF.

This chain joins TRBV15 and TRBJ2-3; D remains ambiguous. V dropped 6 bases and J dropped 0 bases, with 7 bases sitting between them. CDR1 is LNHNV, CDR2 YYDKDF, per germline (reference sequence). The CDR3 length is 13 residues. CDR3: CATSTASTDTQYF. In nucleotides, the CDR3 is TGTGCCACCAGTACTGCGAGCACAGATACGCAGTATTTT.

The chain links TRBV28 to TRBJ1-2; D may be TRBD1 (5 bases). Trimming took 10 bases from V and 1 from J, leaving 7 bases between them. Per germline, CDR1 MDHEN and CDR2 SYDVKM. The CDR3 sequence is 11 residues long. For the CDR3, the DNA is TGTGCCATCCAGGGTAACTATGGCTACACCTTC. Encoded protein: CAIQGNYGYTF.

The chain carries TRBV6-2 or TRBV6-3 and TRBJ2-4, with 7 bases fitting TRBD2. J lost 1 base, V lost 3 bases, and 0 bases had no gene match. CDR1 is MNHEY, CDR2 SVGEGT, per germline. The CDR3 has 14 residues. CDR3 in amino acids: CASSYSGAKNIQYF. For the CDR3, the DNA is TGTGCCAGCAGTTATAGCGGGGCCAAAAACATTCAGTACTTC.

The gene calls are TRBV19 and TRBJ1-2, with D possibly matching TRBD1 (5 bases). There are 15 residues in the CDR3. V was clipped by 9 bases and J by 1 base, with 18 bases between them. Looked up from germline, CDR1 is LNHDA and CDR2 is SQIVND (reference sequence). The chain's CDR3 is CASTRAALYNYGYTF. The DNA of the CDR3 is TGTGCCAGCACCAGGGCAGCTTTATATAACTATGGCTACACCTTC.

This rearrangement joins TRBV27 to TRBJ2-2; no firm D call. V was pared by 7 bases and J by 4 bases, with 19 bases between. The CDR3 is made up of 16 amino acids. Germline V gene data show CDR1 as MNHEY and CDR2 as SMNVEV (reference sequence). The CDR3 DNA reads as TGTGCCAGCATGGGTAGTTGGGCGCGTGTCACCGGGGAGCTGTTTTTT. Protein product: CASMGSWARVTGELFF.

The V call is TRBV2, the J call TRBJ1-3; D might be TRBD1 (6 bases). The CDR3 consists of 19 residues. Trimming took off 6 bases at V and 4 bases at J, with 28 bases between the two ends. Germline V gene data show CDR1 as SNHLY and CDR2 as FYNNEI. The CDR3 is CASRGFRLNRTATGNTIYF. DNA of the CDR3: TGTGCCAGCAGAGGGTTTCGGCTGAACAGGACAGCGACGGGAAACACCATATATTTT.

The V and J genes are TRBV19 and TRBJ2-3; 8 nucleotides line up with TRBD1. The J segment lost 2 bases and the V segment lost 6 bases, leaving 7 bases of the junction unmatched. This CDR3 is built from 15 residues. Germline CDR1 reads LNHDA; CDR2 reads SQIVND (reference sequence). The CDR3 reads CASSQTGVNTDTQYF. In nucleotides, the CDR3 is TGTGCCAGTAGCCAGACAGGGGTAAACACAGATACGCAGTATTTT.

This chain uses TRBV19 with TRBJ2-7; D possibly corresponds to TRBD2 (6 bases). The germline V and J ends were trimmed by 4 bases and 5 bases, with 18 bases remaining between them. Germline V CDR1 and CDR2: LNHDA, SQIVND (reference sequence). CDR3 length: 15 amino acids. CDR3 coding DNA: TGTGCCAGTAGTAGATTCGGGGGTGAAACCAACGAGCAGTACTTC. It translates to CASSRFGGETNEQYF.

The chain employs TRBV5-1 and TRBJ1-3; no definite D call. Germline V gives CDR1 SGHRS, CDR2 YFSETQ. V gave up 4 bases and J gave up 0 bases, with 14 bases separating them. The CDR3 extends over 16 amino acids. The CDR3 DNA sequence: TGCGCCAGCAGCCCTGGCGGGCTGAGCTCTGGAAACACCATATATTTT. Encoded protein: CASSPGGLSSGNTIYF.

The chain has TRBV7-8 and TRBJ2-2; 16 nucleotides agree with TRBD2. The germline CDR1 and CDR2 sequences are SGHVS and FQNEAQ. V lost 6 bases and J lost 0; bases outside the gene matches: 4. The CDR3 consists of 18 residues. The CDR3 coding sequence is TGTGCCAGCAGTCCGGGACTAGCGGGGGGGACGAACACCGGGGAGCTGTTTTTT. Its translation is CASSPGLAGGTNTGELFF. Looking up the rest from reference TRBV7-8 and TRBJ2-2 gives the full variable domain: GAGVSQSPRYKVAKRGQDVALRCDPISGHVSLFWYQQALGQGPEFLTYFQNEAQLDKSGLPSDRFFAERPEGSVSTLKIQRTQQEDSAVYLCASSPGLAGGTNTGELFFGEGSRLTVL.

The V gene is TRBV27, the J gene TRBJ2-1; D possibly corresponds to TRBD1 (5 bases). Trimming cost V 5 bases and J 7 bases, with 12 bases left between them. Germline V gene lookup returns CDR1 MNHEY and CDR2 SMNVEV (reference sequence). The CDR3 extends over 13 amino acids. CDR3 DNA: TGTGCCAGCAGTGTAACCAGGGTGAATGAGCAGTTCTTC. Translation: CASSVTRVNEQFF.

The gene calls are TRBV13 and TRBJ1-1; 7 bases fit TRBD1. Trimming removed 4 bases from V and 0 bases from J; junction bases left unmatched: 17. The germline CDR1 and CDR2 sequences are PRHDT and FYEKMQ (reference sequence). The CDR3 has 19 residues. The CDR3: CASSYIRWGLGQMNTEAFF. CDR3 bases: TGTGCCAGCAGCTACATCCGTTGGGGGCTGGGACAGATGAACACTGAAGCTTTCTTT.

The J gene is TRBJ1-5, the V gene TRBV7-2; D is possibly TRBD1 (5 bases). The CDR3 covers 16 residues. Germline lookup yields CDR1 SGHTA and CDR2 FQGNSA. Trimming shortened V by 2 bases and J by 4 bases, and 15 bases separated the two germline ends. CDR3 coding DNA: TGTGCCAGCAGCTTAATAGGCGGGGCGACTAATCAGCCCCAGCATTTT. This codes for CASSLIGGATNQPQHF.

This clone came up once. The chain combines TRBV30 with TRBJ2-3; TRBD2 might be the D (5 bases). Germline assignment: CDR1 GTSNPN and CDR2 SVGIG (reference sequence). Trimming removed 1 base from V and 3 bases from J, with 8 bases in between. The CDR3 covers 13 residues. CDR3 in DNA: TGTGCCTGGAGTGCCGGGGAGACAGATACGCAGTATTTT. The encoded protein is CAWSAGETDTQYF.

The chain carries TRBV9 and TRBJ2-3; 10 bases align to TRBD1. CDR1 and CDR2 from the germline V gene are SGDLS and YYNGEE. The V segment lost 1 base and the J segment 0 bases; nucleotides outside the gene matches: 2. The CDR3 has 16 residues. The CDR3 DNA follows: TGTGCCAGCAGCGTACGACAGGGGGCGAGCACAGATACGCAGTATTTT. Translation: CASSVRQGASTDTQYF.

The V gene is TRBV9, the J gene TRBJ2-4, with 7 bases matching TRBD1. Losses at the gene ends were 3 bases for V and 6 bases for J; bases not matched to a gene: 6. Germline loops: CDR1 SGDLS, CDR2 YYNGEE. The CDR3 contains 14 residues. The CDR3 DNA reads TGTGCCAGCAGCGGAGGGGGACAGTTAAACATTCAGTACTTC. Its translation is CASSGGGQLNIQYF. Based on the CDR3 plus reference TRBV9 and TRBJ2-4, the full variable domain is DSGVTQTPKHLITATGQRVTLRCSPRSGDLSVYWYQQSLDQGLQFLIQYYNGEERAKGNILERFSAQQFPDLHSELNLSSLELGDSALYFCASSGGGQLNIQYFGAGTRLSVL.

The chain uses TRBV5-1 and TRBJ2-1, with TRBD2 as a possible D gene (6 bases). V shed 2 bases and J shed 4 bases, with 16 bases lying between them. CDR3 length equals 16 residues. Germline CDR1 SGHRS, CDR2 YFSETQ. CDR3 coding DNA: TGCGCCAGCAGCTTACTAGCCGGCGGGGAATACAATGAGCAGTTCTTC. This gives the protein CASSLLAGGEYNEQFF.

V and J are TRBV28 and TRBJ1-4, with D perhaps matching TRBD1 (5 bases). This CDR3 is 14 amino acids long. Germline V gives CDR1 MDHEN, CDR2 SYDVKM. Between the trimmed V and J ends, which lost 3 bases and 7 bases, there was a span of 12 bases. CDR3 nucleotide sequence: TGTGCCAGCAGTTTCCAGGGATTAGGTGAAAAACTGTTTTTT. Translated, it gives CASSFQGLGEKLFF.

The chain has TRBV9 and TRBJ2-3, with D possibly matching TRBD2 (6 bases). The CDR3 contains 14 residues. Germline loops: CDR1 SGDLS, CDR2 YYNGEE. V dropped 1 base and J dropped 0 bases, with 6 bases sitting between them. The CDR3 loop is CASSVSGSTDTQYF. CDR3 in DNA: TGTGCCAGCAGCGTAAGCGGGAGCACAGATACGCAGTATTTT.

The chain has TRBV19 and TRBJ2-3, with 8 positions matching TRBD2. The CDR3 spans 14 residues. CDR1 and CDR2 (germline): LNHDA, SQIVND (reference sequence). The V and J ends lost 5 bases and 6 bases, in that order; junction bases with no gene match: 7. The CDR3 sequence: CASSRVAGSDTQYF. The CDR3 coding sequence is TGTGCCAGTAGTCGGGTAGCGGGGTCGGATACGCAGTATTTT.

This chain links TRBV10-3 with TRBJ1-1; 7 nucleotides agree with TRBD1. This CDR3 contains 16 residues. Germline values: CDR1 ENHRY, CDR2 SYGVKD. Trimming cost V 0 bases and J 4 bases; bases outside gene matches: 8. The CDR3 region has the DNA TGTGCCATCAGTGAGTCCGCCAGGGGGACAGTCACTGAAGCTTTCTTT. Amino acid sequence: CAISESARGTVTEAFF.

The chain joins TRBV7-8 to TRBJ1-6; weak D call: TRBD1 (5 bases). Trimming removed 5 bases from V and 8 bases from J, with 16 bases in between. Germline lookup yields CDR1 SGHVS and CDR2 FQNEAQ. The CDR3 is 15 amino acids. As DNA, the CDR3 is TGTGCCAGCAGCCTCGGGGGATGGGGTTATTCACCCCTCCACTTT. Amino acid sequence: CASSLGGWGYSPLHF.